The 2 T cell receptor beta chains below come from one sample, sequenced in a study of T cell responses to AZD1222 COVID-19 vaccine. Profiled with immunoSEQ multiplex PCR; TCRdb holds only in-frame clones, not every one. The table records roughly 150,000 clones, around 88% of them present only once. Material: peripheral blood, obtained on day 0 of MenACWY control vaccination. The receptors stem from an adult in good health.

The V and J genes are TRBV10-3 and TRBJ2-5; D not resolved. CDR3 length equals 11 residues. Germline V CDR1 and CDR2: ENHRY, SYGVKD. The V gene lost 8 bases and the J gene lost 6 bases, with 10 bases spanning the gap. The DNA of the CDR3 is TGTGCCATCGGGAATTTACAGACCCAGTACTTC. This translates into CAIGNLQTQYF.

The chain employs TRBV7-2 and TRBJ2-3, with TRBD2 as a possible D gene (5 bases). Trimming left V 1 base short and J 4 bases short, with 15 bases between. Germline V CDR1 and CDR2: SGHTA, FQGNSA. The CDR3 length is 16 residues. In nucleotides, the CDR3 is TGTGCCAGCAGCTTAGGCCCGGGATTAAGCCCAGATACGCAGTATTTT. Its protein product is CASSLGPGLSPDTQYF.